Below, 13 T cell receptor beta chains from the same sample are listed, as sequenced in a study of T cell repertoires in cytomegalovirus infection. One entry per CDR3 protein, called by TCRdb with MiXCR from the reads. Here the sample spans 400,000 or so distinct CDR3 sequences, around 18% being singletons. Sequenced material: PBMCs. Every receptor here comes from a human donor in good health (CMV status not recorded). Some clones in this sample may be carry-over from other donors' samples.

This clonotype was found a few times. The rearrangement links TRBV10-2 to TRBJ1-5; D perhaps matches TRBD1 (6 bases). From germline, CDR1 is WSHSY and CDR2 SAAADI. The CDR3 totals 16 residues. V was clipped by 6 bases and J by 9 bases, with 24 bases between them. CDR3 nucleotide sequence: TGCGCCAGCAGGGCCGGGACACAAACGTTAGAGAGGCCCCAGCATTTT. Protein: CASRAGTQTLERPQHF.

The V call is TRBV6-2 or TRBV6-3, the J call TRBJ2-1; 9 nucleotides match TRBD2. CDR1 and CDR2 (germline): MNHEY, SVGEGT. The CDR3 consists of 12 residues. The ends lost 8 bases at V and 10 bases at J; junction bases unmatched: 6. Written as DNA, the CDR3 is TGTGCCAGCTGGGTAGCGGGAGACGAGCAGTTCTTC. Its protein product is CASWVAGDEQFF.

This clonotype showed up just a few times. The chain recombines TRBV20-1 with TRBJ2-7, with TRBD1 matching 10 bases. The CDR3 has 14 amino acids. With 5 bases clipped from V and 2 bases from J, the junction kept 6 bases outside the gene matches. The germline V gene has CDR1 DFQATT and CDR2 SNEGSKA (reference sequence). The CDR3 nucleotides are TGCAGTGCTCAACCGGGACAGGGGACCTACGAGCAGTACTTC. It translates to CSAQPGQGTYEQYF.

V usage is TRBV7-9 and J usage is TRBJ1-6; 7 bases are shared with TRBD1. CDR1 and CDR2 from the germline V gene are SEHNR and FQNEAQ (reference sequence). The trim removed 6 bases at V and 6 bases at J, leaving 8 bases unmatched. CDR3 length: 15 amino acids. The chain's CDR3 is CASRPRAGGNSPLHF. CDR3 bases: TGTGCCAGCAGACCGCGCGCAGGGGGTAATTCACCCCTCCACTTT.

This clonotype has only a few counts. The rearrangement joins TRBV14 to TRBJ2-7; D gene uncertain. The CDR3 covers 13 residues. Germline lookup yields CDR1 SGHDN and CDR2 FVKESK. V lost 3 bases and J 5 bases, leaving 11 bases between the germline ends. For the CDR3, the DNA is TGTGCCAGCAGCCAGTCCTTTAAGGACGAGCAGTACTTC. This sequence encodes CASSQSFKDEQYF.

The table lists this clonotype with many counts. The chain is built from TRBV7-2 and TRBJ2-1, with D perhaps TRBD2 (5 bases). CDR1 is SGHTA, CDR2 FQGNSA, per germline. The CDR3 is 20 amino acids. The V end was cut by 5 bases, the J end by 4 bases, with 30 bases between. The CDR3 coding sequence is TGTGCCAGCAGCCTCTACTCACACGTAGCGCGAATCCCCTCGTACAATGAGCAGTTCTTC. Residues: CASSLYSHVARIPSYNEQFF. Looking up the rest from reference TRBV7-2 and TRBJ2-1 gives the full variable domain: GAGVSQSPSNKVTEKGKDVELRCDPISGHTALYWYRQSLGQGLEFLIYFQGNSAPDKSGLPSDRFSAERTGGSVSTLTIQRTQQEDSAVYLCASSLYSHVARIPSYNEQFFGPGTRLTVL.

This clonotype has only a few counts. The rearrangement uses TRBV11-2 and TRBJ1-2; 8 nucleotides line up with TRBD1. Germline trimming cut 5 bases from V and 3 bases from J; bases unmatched to any gene: 11. The germline gives CDR1 SGHAT, CDR2 FQNNGV. This CDR3 comprises 16 residues. CDR3 bases: TGTGCCAGCAGCCCGCTCGGGGCAGGGGGCGACTATGGCTACACCTTC. This translates into CASSPLGAGGDYGYTF.

This clonotype appeared many times. The V gene is TRBV19, the J gene TRBJ2-7; 8 bases align to TRBD1. The trim removed 9 bases at V and 3 bases at J, leaving 4 bases unmatched. Per germline, CDR1 LNHDA and CDR2 SQIVND (reference sequence). The CDR3 totals 12 residues. CDR3 amino acids: CASSDRGYEQYF. The DNA of the CDR3 is TGTGCCAGCAGTGACAGGGGCTACGAGCAGTACTTC.

This clonotype was detected a few times. The chain carries TRBV7-8 and TRBJ2-1; a possible D gene is TRBD1 (5 bases). Germline CDR1 and CDR2: SGHVS and FQNEAQ. Trimming left V 5 bases short and J 5 bases short, with 10 bases between. The CDR3 is 13 amino acids. DNA for the CDR3: TGTGCCAGCAGCGTCGACAGTAACAATGAGCAGTTCTTC. Its translation: CASSVDSNNEQFF. Looking up the rest from reference TRBV7-8 and TRBJ2-1 gives the full variable domain: GAGVSQSPRYKVAKRGQDVALRCDPISGHVSLFWYQQALGQGPEFLTYFQNEAQLDKSGLPSDRFFAERPEGSVSTLKIQRTQQEDSAVYLCASSVDSNNEQFFGPGTRLTVL.

The chain is built from TRBV27 and TRBJ1-2; 7 nucleotides line up with TRBD1. J lost 5 bases, V lost 2 bases, and 8 bases had no gene match. The CDR3 runs to 15 residues. Per the germline V gene, CDR1 is MNHEY and CDR2 is SMNVEV (reference sequence). CDR3 sequence reads: CASSLLPTGKYGYTF. The CDR3 DNA is TGTGCCAGCAGTTTACTCCCGACAGGGAAGTATGGCTACACCTTC.

The table lists this clonotype with many counts. V usage is TRBV11-3 and J usage is TRBJ2-6, with 8 bases fitting TRBD1. Trimming cost V 4 bases and J 2 bases; bases outside gene matches: 4. In germline, CDR1 is SGHNT, CDR2 YENEEA. CDR3 length: 16 residues. The DNA of the CDR3 is TGTGCCAGCAGCTCAGACAGGGGACCTGGGGCCAACGTCCTGACTTTC. It encodes CASSSDRGPGANVLTF.

This clonotype was counted only a few times. The J gene is TRBJ2-7, the V gene TRBV10-3; TRBD1 matches 8 bases. Germline V CDR1 and CDR2: ENHRY, SYGVKD. This CDR3 has 12 amino acids. J gave up 3 bases and V 7 bases, and 2 bases lay outside the gene matches. The CDR3 DNA reads TGTGCCATCAACGGACAGGGCTACGAGCAGTACTTC. Translation gives CAINGQGYEQYF.

Only a few counts were recorded for this clonotype. This rearrangement joins TRBV6-5 to TRBJ2-3; D is undetermined. Germline V gene sequence: CDR1 MNHEY, CDR2 SVGAGI. This CDR3 spans 18 amino acids. Trimming removed 2 bases from V and 1 base from J, with 19 bases in between. The CDR3 sequence: CASSYGPDAYTGTDTQYF. Here the CDR3 DNA reads TGTGCCAGCAGTTACGGTCCCGACGCCTACACCGGCACAGATACGCAGTATTTT.